This TCR beta chain was identified during a study of identical twins. Regarding the study as a whole: Insertions ran lower in abundant cord blood beta clonotypes, though not in memory repertoires. Partly confounded zero-insertion analyses could result from invariant MAIT and iNKT cells. Twin pairs' shared out-of-frame alpha sequences were enriched in low generation probability.

Note on this clonotype: Its antigen is as yet unknown.

A universal primer binding site was introduced by template switching. The final cDNA contained unique molecular identifiers. TCRdb used MiXCR to reprocess the 5' RACE reads, holding one entry per CDR3 protein. The sample comprises roughly 490,000 distinct CDR3 sequences, around an eighth of which are singletons, and approximately 1% rests with the top ten. V was pared by 5 bases and J by 5 bases, with 15 bases between. This CDR3 spans 14 amino acids. Looked up from germline, CDR1 is LNHNV and CDR2 is YYDKDF (reference sequence). These data were likewise used in another study, on yellow fever vaccine responses in identical twins.

The chain links TRBV15 to TRBJ2-5; TRBD2 is a possible D gene (5 bases). Material: CD4+ T cells sorted from blood. The receptor's source is a woman younger than 35 in good health. CDR3 DNA sequence: TGTGCCACCAGCGATCCCCGGGGTCGGGAGACCCAGTACTTC. It translates to CATSDPRGRETQYF.